This paragraph covers one TCR beta chain sequence. In TCRdb, the 5' RACE reads were re-called with MiXCR into one record per CDR3 protein. The data contain about 530,000 distinct CDR3 sequences, 15% of them seen just once; the ten biggest clones take up roughly 0.43%. The V gene lost 0 bases and the J gene lost 7 bases, with 19 bases spanning the gap. The CDR3 runs 16 residues. Looked up from germline, CDR1 is SGHRS and CDR2 is YFSETQ. This sample stems from a study of identical twins. This same sample was also taken into another study, of yellow fever vaccine responses in identical twins. From that paper: Convergence reportedly seemed to mark part of the twins' vaccine T cell response, with personalization marking the rest.

The chain links TRBV5-1 to TRBJ1-2, with D perhaps matching TRBD1 (5 bases). Input material: CD4+ T cells sorted from blood. The TCR sequence derives from a woman between 18 and 29 years old in good health. The CDR3 loop reads CASSLGLWGSAIGYTF. The DNA of the CDR3 is TGCGCCAGCAGCTTGGGGCTTTGGGGGTCCGCGATTGGCTACACCTTC.